This TCR beta chain was sequenced for a study of blood T cells in healthy people across ages. Trimming stripped 0 bases from V and 6 bases from J, with 11 bases between. This CDR3 comprises 13 residues. Per germline, CDR1 SQVTM and CDR2 ANQGSEA. The authors ran a second PCR of 7 to 11 cycles using a sample-barcoded 5' primer and a J-beta primer mix. The authors tagged each cDNA molecule using a template-switch adaptor with 12 random nucleotides. TCRdb used MiXCR to reprocess the 5' RACE reads, holding one entry per CDR3 protein. This table has 450,000 to 700,000 distinct CDR3 sequences, about 26% appearing once. Study findings and constraints: Naive T cell percentage and TCR beta diversity correlated strongly.

Of note for this clonotype: The antigen remains undetermined.

Healthy Russian Caucasian donors spanned ages about 6 to 90 years. Isolation recovered at least 6 million PBMCs from every sample. This receptor was identified in a woman aged 70 to 79 in good health. The sample was blood. The chain is built from TRBV29-1 and TRBJ1-1; D remains unclear. The CDR3 sequence: CSVEEIREPEAFF. For the CDR3, the DNA is TGCAGCGTTGAAGAGATACGAGAACCTGAAGCTTTCTTT.